This T cell receptor beta chain was profiled in a study of cytomegalovirus exposure and HLA in healthy donors. The V end was cut by 5 bases, the J end by 16 bases, with 21 bases between. CDR3 length: 13 residues. Germline CDR1 MNHNS, CDR2 SASEGT. A multiplex PCR was run with 60 Vbeta primers and 13 Jbeta primers. Profiled with immunoSEQ multiplex PCR; TCRdb holds only in-frame clones, not every one. This repertoire shows under 200,000 clones, around three quarters found once; its top ten account for under 0.75%. The sequenced sample consisted of PBMCs. The chain carries TRBV6-1 and TRBJ2-4; D possibly corresponds to TRBD1 (5 bases). The sequence came from a woman aged 40 to 50 in good health and CMV-seronegative. For the CDR3, the DNA is TGTGCCAGCAGTTCGCCGTATACGAGGACACCCTACTTC. This codes for CASSSPYTRTPYF.